The present TCR beta chain was sequenced within a study of tumor-infiltrating lymphocytes in oesophageal squamous cell carcinoma. This CDR3 is 15 amino acids long. The germline gives CDR1 SNHLY, CDR2 FYNNEI. Germline trimming cut 7 bases from V and 3 bases from J; bases unmatched to any gene: 9. TCRdb re-analysed the PCR reads in MiXCR, keeping a single row per CDR3 protein. The table lists around 13,000 distinct CDR3 sequences, 50% to 60% of them singletons. This clonotype was detected ten times or more. Material: esophageal tumor tissue. The rearrangement joins TRBV2 to TRBJ2-3; 8 bases match TRBD2. This receptor was taken from a female donor with esophageal squamous cell carcinoma. The CDR3 nucleotides read TGTGCCAGCACTATTAGCGGGGCGACAACAGATACGCAGTATTTT. This encodes CASTISGATTDTQYF.